The present T cell receptor (beta chain) was sequenced within a study of blood T cell repertoires in COVID-19. Across the whole study: Sites across the United States, Italy and Spain contributed samples from acute and convalescent COVID-19. T cells, B-cell-depleted T cells, or PBMCs supplied cDNA or gDNA.

Trimming left V 5 bases short and J 6 bases short, with 8 bases between. CDR1 is DFQATT and CDR2 is SNEGSKA in the germline V gene (reference sequence). This CDR3 region has 10 residues. How the authors handled the data: Nucleated cell counts were estimated from reference gene primer amplification. The data were produced by immunoSEQ multiplex PCR, yet TCRdb's version contains in-frame clones alone and is incomplete. V, J and clone size are those of that table, while D and trimming were read from the DNA. The sample records about 320,000 clones, approximately 88% being singletons. Recovered participants had two consecutive negative NP/OP PCR tests, healthcare professional clearance, or symptom resolution.

This receptor was identified in a man aged 25 to 40 who had recovered from COVID-19. The rearrangement joins TRBV20-1 to TRBJ2-7; D gene unclear. Sequencing input: PBMCs or T cells enriched from blood (not recorded which). The CDR3 nucleotides are TGCAGTGCTTCGTTCCCCGAGCAGTACTTC. Encoded protein: CSASFPEQYF.